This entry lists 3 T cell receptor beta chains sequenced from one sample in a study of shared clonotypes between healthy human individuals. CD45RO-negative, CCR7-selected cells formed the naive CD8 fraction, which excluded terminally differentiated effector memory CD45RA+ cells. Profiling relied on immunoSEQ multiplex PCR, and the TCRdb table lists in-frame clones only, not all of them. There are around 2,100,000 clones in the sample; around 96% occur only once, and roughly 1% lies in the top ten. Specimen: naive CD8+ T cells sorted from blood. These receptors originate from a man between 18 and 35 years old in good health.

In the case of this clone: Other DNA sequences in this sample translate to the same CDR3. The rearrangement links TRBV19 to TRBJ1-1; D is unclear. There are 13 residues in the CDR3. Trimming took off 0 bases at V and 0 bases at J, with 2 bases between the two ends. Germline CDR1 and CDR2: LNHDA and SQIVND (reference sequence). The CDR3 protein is CASSIEMNTEAFF. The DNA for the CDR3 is TGTGCCAGTAGTATAGAAATGAACACTGAAGCTTTCTTT.

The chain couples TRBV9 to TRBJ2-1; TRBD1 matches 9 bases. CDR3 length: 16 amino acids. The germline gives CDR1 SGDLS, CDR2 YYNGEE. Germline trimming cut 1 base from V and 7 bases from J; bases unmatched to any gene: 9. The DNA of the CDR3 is TGTGCCAGCAGCGTATCTAGGGACAGGGATCGTAATGAGCAGTTCTTC. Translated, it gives CASSVSRDRDRNEQFF.

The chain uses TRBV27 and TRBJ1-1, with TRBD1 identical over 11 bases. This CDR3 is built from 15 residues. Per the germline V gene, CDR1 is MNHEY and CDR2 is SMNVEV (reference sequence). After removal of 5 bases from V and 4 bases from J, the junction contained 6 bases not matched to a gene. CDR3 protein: CASSLTGTGGTEAFF. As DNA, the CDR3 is TGTGCCAGCAGTCTGACAGGGACAGGGGGCACTGAAGCTTTCTTT.